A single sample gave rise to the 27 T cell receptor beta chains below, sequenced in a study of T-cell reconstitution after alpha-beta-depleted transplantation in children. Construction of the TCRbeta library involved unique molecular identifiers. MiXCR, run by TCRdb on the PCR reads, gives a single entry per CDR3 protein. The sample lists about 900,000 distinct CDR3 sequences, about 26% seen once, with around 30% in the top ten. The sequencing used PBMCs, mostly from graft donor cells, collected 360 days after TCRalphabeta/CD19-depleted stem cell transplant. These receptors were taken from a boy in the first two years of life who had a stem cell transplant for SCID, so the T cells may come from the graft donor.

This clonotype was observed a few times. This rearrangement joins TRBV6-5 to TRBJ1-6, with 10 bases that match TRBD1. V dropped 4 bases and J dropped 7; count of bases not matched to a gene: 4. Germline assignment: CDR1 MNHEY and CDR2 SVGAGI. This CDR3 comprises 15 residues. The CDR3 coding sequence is TGTGCCAGCAGTTTTCGGACAGGGGGGAATTCACCCCTCCACTTT. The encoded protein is CASSFRTGGNSPLHF.

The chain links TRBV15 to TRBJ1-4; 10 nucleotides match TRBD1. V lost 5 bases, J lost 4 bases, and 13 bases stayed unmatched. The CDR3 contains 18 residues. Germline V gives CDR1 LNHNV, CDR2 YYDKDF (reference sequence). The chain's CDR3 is CATSHQAGQGYDNEKLFF. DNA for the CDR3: TGTGCCACCAGCCACCAAGCGGGACAGGGGTACGATAATGAAAAACTGTTTTTT.

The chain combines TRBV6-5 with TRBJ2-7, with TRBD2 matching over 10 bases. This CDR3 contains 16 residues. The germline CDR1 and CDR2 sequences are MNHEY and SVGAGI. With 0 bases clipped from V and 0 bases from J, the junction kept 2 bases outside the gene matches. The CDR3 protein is CASSYSGLASSYEQYF. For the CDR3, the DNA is TGTGCCAGCAGTTACTCGGGACTAGCGAGCTCCTACGAGCAGTACTTC.

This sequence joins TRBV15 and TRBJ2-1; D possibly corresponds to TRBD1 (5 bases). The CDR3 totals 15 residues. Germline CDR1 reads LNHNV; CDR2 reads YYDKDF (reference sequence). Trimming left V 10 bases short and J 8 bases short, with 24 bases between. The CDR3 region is CAIQKPGIVFDEQFF. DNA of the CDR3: TGTGCCATCCAAAAACCAGGGATTGTATTCGATGAGCAGTTCTTC.

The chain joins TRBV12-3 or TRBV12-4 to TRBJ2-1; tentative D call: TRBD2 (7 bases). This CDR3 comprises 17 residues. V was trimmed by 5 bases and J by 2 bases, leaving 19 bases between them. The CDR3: CASSPPWGGGPYNEQFF. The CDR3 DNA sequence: TGTGCCAGCAGTCCTCCTTGGGGGGGGGGCCCCTACAATGAGCAGTTCTTC.

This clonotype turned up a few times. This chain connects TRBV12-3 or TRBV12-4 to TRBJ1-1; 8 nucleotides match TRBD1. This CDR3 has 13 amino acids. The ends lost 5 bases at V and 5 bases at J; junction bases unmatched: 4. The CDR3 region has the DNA TGTGCCAGCAGTCCTCAGGGGGCTACTGAAGCTTTCTTT. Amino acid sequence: CASSPQGATEAFF.

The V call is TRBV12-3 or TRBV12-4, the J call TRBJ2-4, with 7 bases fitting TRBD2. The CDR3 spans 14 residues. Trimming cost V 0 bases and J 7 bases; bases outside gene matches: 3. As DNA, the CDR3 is TGTGCCAGCAGTTTAGCGGGAGGGATGAACATTCAGTACTTC. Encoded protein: CASSLAGGMNIQYF.

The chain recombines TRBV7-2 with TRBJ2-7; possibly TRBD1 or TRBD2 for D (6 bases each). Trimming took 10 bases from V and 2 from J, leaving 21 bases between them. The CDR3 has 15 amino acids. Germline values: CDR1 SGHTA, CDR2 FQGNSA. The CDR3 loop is CATSKGGGGTYEQYF. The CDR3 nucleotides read TGTGCCACCTCAAAGGGTGGAGGGGGAACCTACGAGCAGTACTTC.

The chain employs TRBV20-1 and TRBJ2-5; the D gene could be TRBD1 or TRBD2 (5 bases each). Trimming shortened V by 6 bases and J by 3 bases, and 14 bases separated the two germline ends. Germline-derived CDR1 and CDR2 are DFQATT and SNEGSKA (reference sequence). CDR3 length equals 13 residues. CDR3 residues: CSATPGTKETQYF. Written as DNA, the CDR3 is TGCAGTGCCACCCCGGGGACCAAAGAGACCCAGTACTTC.

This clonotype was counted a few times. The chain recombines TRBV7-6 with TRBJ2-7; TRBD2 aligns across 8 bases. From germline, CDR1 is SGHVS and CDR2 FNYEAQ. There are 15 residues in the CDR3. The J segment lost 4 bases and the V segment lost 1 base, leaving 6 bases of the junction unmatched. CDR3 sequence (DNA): TGTGCCAGCAGCTTAGAAGCGGGGGAGATATACGAGCAGTACTTC. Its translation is CASSLEAGEIYEQYF.

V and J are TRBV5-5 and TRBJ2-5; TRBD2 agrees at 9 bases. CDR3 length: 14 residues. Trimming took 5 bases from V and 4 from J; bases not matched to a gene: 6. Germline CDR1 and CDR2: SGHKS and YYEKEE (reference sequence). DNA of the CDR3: TGTGCCAGCAGGGAGGGACTAGCAGTAGAGACCCAGTACTTC. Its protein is CASREGLAVETQYF.

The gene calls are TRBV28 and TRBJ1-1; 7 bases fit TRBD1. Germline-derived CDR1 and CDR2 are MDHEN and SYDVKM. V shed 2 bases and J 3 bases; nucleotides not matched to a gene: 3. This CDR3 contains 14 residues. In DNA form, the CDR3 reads TGTGCCAGCAGTTTACGACAGGGACACACTGAAGCTTTCTTT. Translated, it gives CASSLRQGHTEAFF.

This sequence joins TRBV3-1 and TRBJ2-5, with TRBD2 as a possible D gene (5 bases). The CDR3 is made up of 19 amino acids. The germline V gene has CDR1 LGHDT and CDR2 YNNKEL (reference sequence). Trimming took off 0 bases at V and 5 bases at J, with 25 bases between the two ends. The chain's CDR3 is CASSQDKPVMRTRRETQYF. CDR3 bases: TGTGCCAGCAGCCAAGATAAGCCGGTTATGCGGACCCGGAGGGAGACCCAGTACTTC.

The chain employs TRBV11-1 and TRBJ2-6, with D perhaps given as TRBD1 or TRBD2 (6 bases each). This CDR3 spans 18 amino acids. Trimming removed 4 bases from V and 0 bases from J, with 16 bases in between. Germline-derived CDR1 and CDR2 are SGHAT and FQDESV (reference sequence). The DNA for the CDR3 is TGTGCCAGCAGCTCCGACAGGAGGAGGGTCTCTGGGGCCAACGTCCTGACTTTC. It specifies CASSSDRRRVSGANVLTF.

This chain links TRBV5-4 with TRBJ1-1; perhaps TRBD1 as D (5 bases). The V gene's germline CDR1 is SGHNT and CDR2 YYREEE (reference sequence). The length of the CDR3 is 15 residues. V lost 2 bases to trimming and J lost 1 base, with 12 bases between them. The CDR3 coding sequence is TGTGCCAGCAGCTTTTTCCTTAGGGGGAACACTGAAGCTTTCTTT. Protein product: CASSFFLRGNTEAFF.

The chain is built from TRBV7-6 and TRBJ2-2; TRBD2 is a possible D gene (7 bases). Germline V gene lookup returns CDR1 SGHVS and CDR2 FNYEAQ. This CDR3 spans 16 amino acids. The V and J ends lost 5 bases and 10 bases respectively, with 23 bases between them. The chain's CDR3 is CASSPSEVGGLEELFF. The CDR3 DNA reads TGTGCCAGCAGCCCTTCAGAGGTGGGGGGGCTCGAGGAGCTGTTTTTT.

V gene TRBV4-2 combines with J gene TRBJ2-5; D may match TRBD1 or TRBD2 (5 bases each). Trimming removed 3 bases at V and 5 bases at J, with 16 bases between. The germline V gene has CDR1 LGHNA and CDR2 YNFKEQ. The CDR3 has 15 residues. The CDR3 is CASSHLGRWKETQYF. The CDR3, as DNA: TGTGCCAGCAGCCACCTGGGACGTTGGAAGGAGACCCAGTACTTC.

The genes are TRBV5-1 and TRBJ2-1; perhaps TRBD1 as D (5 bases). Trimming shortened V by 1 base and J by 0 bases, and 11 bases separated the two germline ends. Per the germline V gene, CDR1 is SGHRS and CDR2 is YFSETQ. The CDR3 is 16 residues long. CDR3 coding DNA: TGCGCCAGCAGCTTGAGGGGATCCCCCTCCTACAATGAGCAGTTCTTC. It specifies CASSLRGSPSYNEQFF.

CDR3 sequence reads: CSAGRSTNTEAFF. The CDR3, as DNA: TGCAGCGCCGGGAGGTCGACGAACACTGAAGCTTTCTTT. V and J are TRBV29-1 and TRBJ1-1; D is ambiguous. This CDR3 contains 13 residues. The ends were cut back, 7 bases at V and 1 base at J, with 13 bases in the middle. Germline V lookup: CDR1 SQVTM, CDR2 ANQGSEA.

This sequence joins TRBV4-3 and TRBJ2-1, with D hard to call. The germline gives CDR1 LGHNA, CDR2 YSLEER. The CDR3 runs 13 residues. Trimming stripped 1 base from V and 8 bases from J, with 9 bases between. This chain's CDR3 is CASSQGVGHEQFF. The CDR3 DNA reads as TGCGCCAGCAGCCAAGGCGTGGGCCATGAGCAGTTCTTC.

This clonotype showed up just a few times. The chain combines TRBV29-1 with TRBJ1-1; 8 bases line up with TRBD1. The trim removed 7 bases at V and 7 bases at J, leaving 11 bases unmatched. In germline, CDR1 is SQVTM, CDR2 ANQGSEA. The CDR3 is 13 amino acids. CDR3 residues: CSADAAGGNEAFF. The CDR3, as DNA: TGCAGCGCGGATGCGGCAGGGGGCAATGAAGCTTTCTTT.

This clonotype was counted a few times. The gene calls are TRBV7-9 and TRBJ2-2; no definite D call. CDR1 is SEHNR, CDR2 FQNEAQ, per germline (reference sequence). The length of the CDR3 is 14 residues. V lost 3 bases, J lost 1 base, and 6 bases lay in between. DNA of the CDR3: TGTGCCAGCAGCTTGATGCAGAACACCGGGGAGCTGTTTTTT. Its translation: CASSLMQNTGELFF.

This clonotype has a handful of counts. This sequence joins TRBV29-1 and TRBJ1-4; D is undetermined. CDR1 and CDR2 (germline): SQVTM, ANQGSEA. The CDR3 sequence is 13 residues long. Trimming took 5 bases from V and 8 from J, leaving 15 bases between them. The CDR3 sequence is CSVSGKALEKLFF. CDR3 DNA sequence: TGCAGCGTTAGTGGGAAAGCCCTAGAAAAACTGTTTTTT.

In nucleotides, the CDR3 is TGTGCCAGCAGCCTCGGGACAGCGAACACTAACTATGGCTACACCTTC. Its translation: CASSLGTANTNYGYTF. The chain couples TRBV7-8 to TRBJ1-2; 7 bases line up with TRBD1. V was pared by 5 bases and J by 0 bases, with 9 bases of the junction left unmatched. The CDR3 extends over 16 amino acids. The V gene's germline CDR1 is SGHVS and CDR2 FQNEAQ.

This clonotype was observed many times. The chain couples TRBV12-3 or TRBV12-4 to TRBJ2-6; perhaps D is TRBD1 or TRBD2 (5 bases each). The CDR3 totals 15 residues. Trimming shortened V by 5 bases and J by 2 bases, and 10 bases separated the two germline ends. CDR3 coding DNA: TGTGCCAGCAGTCTTGGGGGAACTGGGGCCAACGTCCTGACTTTC. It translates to CASSLGGTGANVLTF.

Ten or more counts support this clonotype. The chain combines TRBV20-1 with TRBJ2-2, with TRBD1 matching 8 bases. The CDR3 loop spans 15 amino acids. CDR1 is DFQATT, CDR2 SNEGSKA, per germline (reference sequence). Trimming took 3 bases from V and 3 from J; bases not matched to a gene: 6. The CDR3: CSASSGTGYTGELFF. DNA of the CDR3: TGCAGTGCTAGTTCCGGGACAGGTTACACCGGGGAGCTGTTTTTT.

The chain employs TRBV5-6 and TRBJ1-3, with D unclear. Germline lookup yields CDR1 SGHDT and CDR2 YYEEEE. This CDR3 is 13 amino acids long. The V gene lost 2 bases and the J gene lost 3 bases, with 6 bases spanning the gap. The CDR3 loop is CASSFGDGNTIYF. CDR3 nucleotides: TGTGCCAGCAGCTTCGGGGATGGAAACACCATATATTTT.